The 14 T cell receptor gamma chains below were found in one sample sequenced in a study of gamma-delta chains in newborns, infants, children. TCRdb re-called the reads with CATT. The repertoire holds about 250 gamma-chain clones, with 40% to 55% as singletons. What was sequenced was blood. All receptors derive from a child who was a newborn, infant or young child, either healthy, febrile or measles-vaccinated (not recorded which).

This clone was detected only a few times. This rearrangement joins TRGV2 to TRGJP2. Germline V lookup: CDR1 EGSNGY, CDR2 YDSYNSKV. V was pared by 0 bases and J by 0 bases, with 4 bases of the junction left unmatched. The CDR3 totals 16 residues. This CDR3 reads CATWDGPNSSDWIKTF. The CDR3 DNA reads as TGTGCCACCTGGGACGGGCCGAATAGTAGTGATTGGATCAAGACGTTT.

A word on this clone: Being one base from a much bigger clone, this may be a read error. The chain has TRGV4 and TRGJ1 or TRGJ2. No J gene was available from TCRdb, and it was assigned here by a germline match of the DNA. The CDR3 extends over 13 amino acids. Looked up from germline, CDR1 is EGSTGY and CDR2 is YDSYTSSV. The CDR3 DNA sequence: TGTGCCACCTGGGGTGGGCTGGGCTATAAGAAACTCTTT. Translated, it gives CATWGGLGYKKLF.

A V gene of TRGV9 was called, but no J gene was assigned. CDR3 length: 9 residues. CDR1 is GITISATS, CDR2 ISYDGTV, per germline (reference sequence). The CDR3 DNA sequence: TGTGCCTTGTGGGAGGACCCCCTCTTT. Its protein product is CALWEDPLF.

On this clone: Compared with germline, one end of the junction differs, possibly owing to a read error. The gene calls are TRGV5 and TRGJP2. TCRdb leaves out the J gene; it was filled in here by matching the DNA to germline. The V gene's germline CDR1 is VINAFY and CDR2 YDVSNSKD. The length of the CDR3 is 16 residues. CDR3 DNA sequence: TGTGCCACCTGGGACACAGTTGGGGGTAGTGATAGGATCAAGACGTTT. It codes for CATWDTVGGSDRIKTF.

The rearrangement links TRGV2 to TRGJ1 or TRGJ2. This CDR3 comprises 12 residues. Looked up from germline, CDR1 is EGSNGY and CDR2 is YDSYNSKV. The V and J ends lost 1 base and 3 bases, in that order; junction bases with no gene match: 0. In DNA, the CDR3 is TGTGCCACCTGGGACGGTTATTATAAGAAACTCTTT. Its protein is CATWDGYYKKLF.

A note on this clone: A far larger clone differs by one base, so this is likely a read error. V is TRGV9 and J is TRGJP. Since TCRdb gives no J gene, matching the DNA to germline was used here to assign it. Germline CDR1 reads GITISATS; CDR2 reads ISYDGTV (reference sequence). This CDR3 spans 16 amino acids. The CDR3 DNA is TGTGCCTTGTGGGAGGTGCAAGAGGTGGGCAAAAAAATCAAGGTATTT. Translated, it gives CALWEVQEVGKKIKVF.

This clone was picked up one time. The chain carries TRGV4 and TRGJ1 or TRGJ2. Because TCRdb records no J gene, it was assigned here through a match of the DNA to germline. Germline V CDR1 and CDR2: EGSTGY, YDSYTSSV. The CDR3 has 13 amino acids. After removal of 4 bases from V and 4 bases from J, the junction contained 7 bases not matched to a gene. Here the CDR3 reads CATWEGWYYKKLF. The CDR3 bases are TGTGCCACCTGGGAGGGGTGGTATTATAAGAAACTCTTT.

The chain recombines TRGV4 with TRGJ1 or TRGJ2. From germline, CDR1 is EGSTGY and CDR2 YDSYTSSV. V gave up 0 bases and J gave up 3 bases; unmatched junction bases: 5. This CDR3 contains 14 residues. The CDR3 here is CATWDGPGYYKKLF. CDR3 coding DNA: TGTGCCACCTGGGATGGGCCAGGTTATTATAAGAAACTCTTT.

J is TRGJ1 or TRGJ2 and V is TRGV2. In the absence of a J gene in TCRdb, the DNA was matched to germline to assign it here. Germline trimming cut 0 bases from V and 11 bases from J; bases unmatched to any gene: 4. Germline-derived CDR1 and CDR2 are EGSNGY and YDSYNSKV. The length of the CDR3 is 11 residues. The CDR3 DNA is TGTGCCACCTGGGACGGGCATCAGAAACTCTTT. Translating gives CATWDGHQKLF.

To note about this clone: Being one base from a much bigger clone, this may be a read error. Here the CDR3 reads CALWEVPQELGKEIKVF. The CDR3 bases are TGTGCCTTGTGGGAGGTGCCCCAAGAGTTGGGCAAAGAAATCAAGGTATTT. V usage is TRGV9 and J usage is TRGJP. The J gene, not given by TCRdb, was assigned here from a germline match of the nucleotide sequence. Germline CDR1 GITISATS, CDR2 ISYDGTV (reference sequence). The CDR3 is 17 residues long.

The chain combines TRGV9 with TRGJP. The CDR3 is made up of 16 amino acids. The J segment lost 10 bases and the V segment lost 1 base, leaving 7 bases of the junction unmatched. Germline V gene data show CDR1 as GITISATS and CDR2 as ISYDGTV (reference sequence). The CDR3 DNA reads TGTGCCTTGTGGGAGGTAGCTTCTTTGGGCAAAAAAATCAAGGTATTT. It yields the protein CALWEVASLGKKIKVF.

In the case of this clone: This may be a read error: a much more frequent sequence differs by one nucleotide. J gene TRGJ1 or TRGJ2 was identified, but the V gene was not called. The CDR3 has 13 residues. The CDR3 DNA follows: TGCGCCTTGTGGGAGGACACTTGGGATAAGAAACTCTTT. Its protein is CALWEDTWDKKLF.

This clone is judged hyperexpanded. The V call is TRGV9, the J call TRGJP. Germline-derived CDR1 and CDR2 are GITISATS and ISYDGTV (reference sequence). The V gene end was trimmed by 0 bases and the J gene end by 7 bases; junction bases not matched to a gene: 3. This CDR3 has 16 amino acids. CDR3 in DNA: TGTGCCTTGTGGGAGGTGGAGGAGTTGGGCAAAAAAATCAAGGTATTT. It codes for CALWEVEELGKKIKVF.

This clone appeared once. Just one base apart from a much larger clone, this may be a read error. The chain carries TRGV9 and TRGJP. The J gene comes from matching the DNA to germline here; TCRdb lacks it. This CDR3 is built from 17 residues. Germline V gene lookup returns CDR1 GITISATS and CDR2 ISYDGTV (reference sequence). The CDR3 sequence: CALWEVGYWLGEKIKVF. Here the CDR3 DNA reads TGTGCCTTGTGGGAGGTGGGGTATTGGTTGGGCGAAAAAATCAAGGTATTT.